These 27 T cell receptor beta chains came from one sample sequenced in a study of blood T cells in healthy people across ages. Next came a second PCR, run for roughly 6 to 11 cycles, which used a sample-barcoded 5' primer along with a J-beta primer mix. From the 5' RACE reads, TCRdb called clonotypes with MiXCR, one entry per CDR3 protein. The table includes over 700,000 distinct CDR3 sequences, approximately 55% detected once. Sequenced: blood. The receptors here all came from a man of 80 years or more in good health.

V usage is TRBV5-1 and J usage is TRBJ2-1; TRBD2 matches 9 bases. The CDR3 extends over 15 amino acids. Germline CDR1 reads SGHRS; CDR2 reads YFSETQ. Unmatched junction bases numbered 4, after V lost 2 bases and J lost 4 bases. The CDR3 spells CASSFDAGGYNEQFF. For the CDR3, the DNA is TGCGCCAGCAGCTTCGATGCGGGAGGGTACAATGAGCAGTTCTTC.

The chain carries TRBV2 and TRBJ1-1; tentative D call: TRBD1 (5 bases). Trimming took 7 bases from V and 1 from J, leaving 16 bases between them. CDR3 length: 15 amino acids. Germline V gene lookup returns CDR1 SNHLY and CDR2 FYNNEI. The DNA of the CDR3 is TGTGCCAGCAACCGGCTGGGAGGGGCGAACACTGAAGCTTTCTTT. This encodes CASNRLGGANTEAFF.

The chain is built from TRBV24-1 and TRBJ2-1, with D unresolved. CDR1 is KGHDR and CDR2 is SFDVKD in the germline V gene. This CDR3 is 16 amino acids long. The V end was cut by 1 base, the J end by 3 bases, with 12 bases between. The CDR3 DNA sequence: TGTGCCACCAGTGATTTTAGTGCCGGGCACTACAATGAGCAGTTCTTC. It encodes CATSDFSAGHYNEQFF.

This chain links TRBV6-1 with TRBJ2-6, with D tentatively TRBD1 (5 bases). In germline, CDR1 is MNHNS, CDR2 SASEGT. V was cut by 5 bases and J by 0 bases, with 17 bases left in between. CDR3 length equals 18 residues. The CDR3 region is CASSPPTQGVSGANVLTF. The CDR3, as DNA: TGTGCCAGCAGTCCACCGACTCAAGGGGTCTCTGGGGCCAACGTCCTGACTTTC.

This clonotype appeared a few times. In DNA form, the CDR3 reads TGCAGCGTCACACTGGGGAGGGGGAACACTGAAGCTTTCTTT. This encodes CSVTLGRGNTEAFF. The chain uses TRBV29-1 and TRBJ1-1, with a possible D match to TRBD1 (5 bases). There are 14 residues in the CDR3. Germline-derived CDR1 and CDR2 are SQVTM and ANQGSEA. V was cut by 6 bases and J by 1 base, with 15 bases left in between.

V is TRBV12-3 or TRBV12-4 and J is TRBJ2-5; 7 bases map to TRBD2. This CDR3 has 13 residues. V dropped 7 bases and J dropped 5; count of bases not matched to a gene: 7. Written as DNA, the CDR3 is TGTGCCAGCACTAGCGGAGTCTGGGAGACCCAGTACTTC. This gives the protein CASTSGVWETQYF.

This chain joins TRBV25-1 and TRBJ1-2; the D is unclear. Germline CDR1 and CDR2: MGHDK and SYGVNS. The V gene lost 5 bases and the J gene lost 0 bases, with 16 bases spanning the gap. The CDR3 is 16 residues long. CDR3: CASSPRGRQANYGYTF. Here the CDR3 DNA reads TGTGCCAGCAGTCCCCGCGGACGCCAAGCTAACTATGGCTACACCTTC.

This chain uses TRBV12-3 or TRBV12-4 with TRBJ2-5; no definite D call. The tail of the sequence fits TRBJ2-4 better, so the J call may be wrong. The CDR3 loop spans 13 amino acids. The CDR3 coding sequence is TGTGCCAGCAGTCTACCGGGTCTAGGCATTCAGTACTTC. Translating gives CASSLPGLGIQYF.

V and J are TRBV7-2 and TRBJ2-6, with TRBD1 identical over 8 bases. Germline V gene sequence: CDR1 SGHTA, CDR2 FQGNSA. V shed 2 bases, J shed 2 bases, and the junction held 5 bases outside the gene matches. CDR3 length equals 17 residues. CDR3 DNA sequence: TGTGCCAGCAGCTTACCCGGCAGGGGGCCTGGGGCCAACGTCCTGACTTTC. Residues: CASSLPGRGPGANVLTF.

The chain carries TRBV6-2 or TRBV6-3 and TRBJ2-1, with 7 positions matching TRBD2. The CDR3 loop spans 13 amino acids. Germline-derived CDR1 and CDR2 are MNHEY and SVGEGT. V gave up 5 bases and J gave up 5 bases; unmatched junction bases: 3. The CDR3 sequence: CASSPSGDNEQFF. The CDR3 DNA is TGTGCCAGCAGTCCTAGCGGAGACAATGAGCAGTTCTTC.

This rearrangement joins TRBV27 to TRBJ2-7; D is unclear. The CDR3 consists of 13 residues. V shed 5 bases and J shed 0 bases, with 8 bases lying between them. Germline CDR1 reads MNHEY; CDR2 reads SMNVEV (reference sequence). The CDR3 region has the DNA TGTGCCAGCAGTGTATTCAGCTCCTACGAGCAGTACTTC. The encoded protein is CASSVFSSYEQYF.

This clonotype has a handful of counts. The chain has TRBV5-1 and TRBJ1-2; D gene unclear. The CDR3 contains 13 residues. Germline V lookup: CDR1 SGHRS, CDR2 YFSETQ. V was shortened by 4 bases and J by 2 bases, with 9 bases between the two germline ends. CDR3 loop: CASSAAQNYGYTF. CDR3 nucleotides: TGCGCCAGCAGCGCCGCTCAAAACTATGGCTACACCTTC. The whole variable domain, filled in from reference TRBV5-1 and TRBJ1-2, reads KAGVTQTPRYLIKTRGQQVTLSCSPISGHRSVSWYQQTPGQGLQFLFEYFSETQRNKGNFPGRFSGRQFSNSRSEMNVSTLELGDSALYLCASSAAQNYGYTFGSGTRLTVV.

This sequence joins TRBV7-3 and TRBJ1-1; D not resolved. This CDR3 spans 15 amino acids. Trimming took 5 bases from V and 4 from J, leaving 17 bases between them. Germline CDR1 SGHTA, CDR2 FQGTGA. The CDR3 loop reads CASSPGSGRLTEAFF. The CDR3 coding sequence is TGTGCCAGCAGCCCGGGTTCTGGCAGGCTCACTGAAGCTTTCTTT.

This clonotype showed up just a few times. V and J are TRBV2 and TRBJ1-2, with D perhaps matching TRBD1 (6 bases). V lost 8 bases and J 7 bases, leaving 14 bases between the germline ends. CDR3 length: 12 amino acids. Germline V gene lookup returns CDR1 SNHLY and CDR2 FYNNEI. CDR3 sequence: CASRRGGPGYTF. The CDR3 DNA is TGTGCCAGCCGCCGAGGGGGACCTGGCTACACCTTC.

CDR3 nucleotides: TGTGCCTCGAACGGGCTAGCGGGAAACAATGAGCAGTACTTC. Translating gives CASNGLAGNNEQYF. V and J are TRBV27 and TRBJ2-7, with TRBD2 matching over 9 bases. V was pared by 11 bases and J by 7 bases, with 15 bases of the junction left unmatched. Germline lookup yields CDR1 MNHEY and CDR2 SMNVEV (reference sequence). CDR3 length: 14 residues.

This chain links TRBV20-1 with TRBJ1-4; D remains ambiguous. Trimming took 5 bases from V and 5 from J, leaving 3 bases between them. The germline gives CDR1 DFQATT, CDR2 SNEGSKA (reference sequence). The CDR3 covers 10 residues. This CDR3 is CSAYNEKLFF. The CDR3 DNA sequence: TGCAGTGCTTACAATGAAAAACTGTTTTTT.

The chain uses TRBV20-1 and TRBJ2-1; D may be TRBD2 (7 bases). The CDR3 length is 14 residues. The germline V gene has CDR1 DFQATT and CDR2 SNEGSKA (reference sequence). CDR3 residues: CSRKGGSSYNEQFF. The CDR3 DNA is TGCAGCCGAAAGGGGGGGAGCTCCTACAATGAGCAGTTCTTC.

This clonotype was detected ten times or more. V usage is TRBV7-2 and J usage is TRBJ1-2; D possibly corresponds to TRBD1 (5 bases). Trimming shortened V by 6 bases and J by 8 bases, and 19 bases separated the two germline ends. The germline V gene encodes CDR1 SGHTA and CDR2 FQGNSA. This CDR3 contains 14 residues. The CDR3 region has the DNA TGTGCCAGCAGAGTGGACACAACCTCGGGGGGCTACACCTTC. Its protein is CASRVDTTSGGYTF.

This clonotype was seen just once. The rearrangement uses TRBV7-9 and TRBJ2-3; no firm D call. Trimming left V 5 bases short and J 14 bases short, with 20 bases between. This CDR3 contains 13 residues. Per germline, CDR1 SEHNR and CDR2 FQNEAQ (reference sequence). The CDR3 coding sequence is TGTGCCAGCAGCCTCCTTGAACACAGATACGCGTATTTT. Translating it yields CASSLLEHRYAYF.

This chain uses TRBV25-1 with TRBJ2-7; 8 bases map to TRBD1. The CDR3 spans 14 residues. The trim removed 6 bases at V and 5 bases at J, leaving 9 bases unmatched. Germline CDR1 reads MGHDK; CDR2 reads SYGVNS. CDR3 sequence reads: CASRRQGRFHEQYF. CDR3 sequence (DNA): TGTGCCAGCAGAAGACAGGGGCGATTCCACGAGCAGTACTTC.

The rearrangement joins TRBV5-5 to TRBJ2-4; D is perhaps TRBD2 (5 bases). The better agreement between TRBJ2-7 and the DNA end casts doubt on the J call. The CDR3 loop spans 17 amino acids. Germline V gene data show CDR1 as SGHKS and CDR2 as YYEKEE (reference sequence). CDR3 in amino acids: CASSLSGLAKYTYEQYF. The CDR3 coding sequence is TGTGCCAGCAGCTTGTCTGGCCTAGCCAAGTACACCTACGAGCAGTACTTC.

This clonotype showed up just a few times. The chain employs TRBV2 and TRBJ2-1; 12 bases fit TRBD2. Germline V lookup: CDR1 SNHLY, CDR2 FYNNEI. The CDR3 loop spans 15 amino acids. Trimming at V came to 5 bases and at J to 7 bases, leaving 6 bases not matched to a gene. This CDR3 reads CASSTGTSGLNEQFF. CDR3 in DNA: TGTGCCAGCAGTACCGGGACTAGCGGGTTGAATGAGCAGTTCTTC.

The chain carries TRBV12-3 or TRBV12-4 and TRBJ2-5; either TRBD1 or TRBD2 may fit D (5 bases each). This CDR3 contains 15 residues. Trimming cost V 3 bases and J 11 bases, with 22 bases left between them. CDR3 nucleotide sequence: TGTGCCAGCAGTTTTTCGGTGATGAGGGTGGGGGAGCAGTACTTC. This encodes CASSFSVMRVGEQYF.

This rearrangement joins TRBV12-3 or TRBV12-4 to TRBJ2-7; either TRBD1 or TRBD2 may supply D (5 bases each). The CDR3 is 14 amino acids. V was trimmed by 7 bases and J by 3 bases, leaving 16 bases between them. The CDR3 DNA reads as TGTGCCAGCACCCGGACCGGGACCATCTACGAGCAGTACTTC. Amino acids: CASTRTGTIYEQYF.

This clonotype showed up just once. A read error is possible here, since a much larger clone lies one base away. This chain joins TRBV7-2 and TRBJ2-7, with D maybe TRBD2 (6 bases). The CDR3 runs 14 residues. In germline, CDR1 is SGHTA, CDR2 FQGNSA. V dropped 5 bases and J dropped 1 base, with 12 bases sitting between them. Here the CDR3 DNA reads TGTACCAGCAGCCCCCTTAGCGGATCCTACGAGCAGTACTTC. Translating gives CTSSPLSGSYEQYF.

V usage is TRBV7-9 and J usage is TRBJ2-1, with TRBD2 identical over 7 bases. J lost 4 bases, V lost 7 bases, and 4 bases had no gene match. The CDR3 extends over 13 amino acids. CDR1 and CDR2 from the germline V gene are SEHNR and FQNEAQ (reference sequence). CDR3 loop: CASTSSGYNEQFF. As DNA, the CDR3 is TGTGCCAGCACCTCTAGCGGATACAATGAGCAGTTCTTC.

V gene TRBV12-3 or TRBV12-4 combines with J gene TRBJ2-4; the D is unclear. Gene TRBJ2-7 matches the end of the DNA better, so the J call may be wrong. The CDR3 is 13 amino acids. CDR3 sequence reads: CASSLYPRSEQYF. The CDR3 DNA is TGTGCCAGCAGTTTATACCCTAGGAGCGAGCAGTACTTC.